Below, 17 T cell receptor beta chains from the same sample are listed, as sequenced in a study of blood T cell repertoires in COVID-19. TCRdb's copy holds only in-frame clones and misses some; the assay was immunoSEQ multiplex PCR. Among 100,000 to 130,000 clones listed, more than 70% were seen once. Sequenced: peripheral blood. The source is a man in his forties or fifties with active or convalescent COVID-19.

The chain couples TRBV30 to TRBJ2-3; 9 positions agree with TRBD1. Germline values: CDR1 GTSNPN, CDR2 SVGIG (reference sequence). The CDR3 contains 13 residues. Trimming cost V 2 bases and J 6 bases; bases outside gene matches: 3. CDR3 nucleotide sequence: TGTGCCTGGAGTAGCACAGGGGGCGATACGCAGTATTTT. Amino acid sequence: CAWSSTGGDTQYF.

The chain joins TRBV27 to TRBJ2-7; 10 nucleotides align to TRBD1. V dropped 0 bases and J dropped 0; count of bases not matched to a gene: 5. The CDR3 is 17 residues long. From germline, CDR1 is MNHEY and CDR2 SMNVEV (reference sequence). The CDR3 sequence: CASSLSGGTGVSYEQYF. Written as DNA, the CDR3 is TGTGCCAGCAGTTTATCAGGGGGGACAGGGGTCTCCTACGAGCAGTACTTC.

J is TRBJ1-4 and V is TRBV6-2 or TRBV6-3; a possible D gene is TRBD1 (6 bases). The CDR3 loop spans 16 amino acids. V lost 0 bases, J lost 8 bases, and 16 bases lay in between. Germline V gene sequence: CDR1 MNHEY, CDR2 SVGEGT. DNA for the CDR3: TGTGCCAGCAGTTACTCGAGCTCGGACAGCTTCGAAAAACTGTTTTTT. Protein sequence: CASSYSSSDSFEKLFF.

CDR3 residues: CASSLEGTRLNEQFF. CDR3 DNA sequence: TGTGCCAGCAGCTTAGAGGGGACTAGATTGAATGAGCAGTTCTTC. This chain connects TRBV7-9 to TRBJ2-1, with TRBD2 identical over 8 bases. The germline V gene encodes CDR1 SEHNR and CDR2 FQNEAQ (reference sequence). CDR3 length: 15 amino acids. V lost 1 base, J lost 7 bases, and 6 bases stayed unmatched.

This clone was seen a handful of times. V usage is TRBV6-1 and J usage is TRBJ2-7; 9 nucleotides agree with TRBD1. Unmatched junction bases numbered 10, after V lost 4 bases and J lost 3 bases. Germline assignment: CDR1 MNHNS and CDR2 SASEGT. The CDR3 extends over 16 amino acids. Here the CDR3 DNA reads TGTGCCAGCAGTGCCTCCGGGACAGGGCCTGTCTACGAGCAGTACTTC. As protein: CASSASGTGPVYEQYF.

The CDR3 here is CASSPGQGGRYGYTF. DNA of the CDR3: TGTGCCAGCAGTCCCGGACAGGGGGGTCGCTATGGCTACACCTTC. The chain joins TRBV28 to TRBJ1-2; 10 bases fit TRBD1. CDR1 and CDR2 (germline): MDHEN, SYDVKM. The junction had 7 bases not matched to a gene; V was cut back by 5 bases and J by 4 bases. The CDR3 is 15 amino acids.

The gene calls are TRBV28 and TRBJ2-6; the D is unclear. Germline assignment: CDR1 MDHEN and CDR2 SYDVKM. The V gene lost 1 base and the J gene lost 0 bases, with 4 bases spanning the gap. The CDR3 runs to 15 residues. The chain's CDR3 is CASSLFLSGANVLTF. In DNA, the CDR3 is TGTGCCAGCAGTTTATTTCTCTCTGGGGCCAACGTCCTGACTTTC. Looking up the rest from reference TRBV28 and TRBJ2-6 gives the full variable domain: DVKVTQSSRYLVKRTGEKVFLECVQDMDHENMFWYRQDPGLGLRLIYFSYDVKMKEKGDIPEGYSVSREKKERFSLILESASTNQTSMYLCASSLFLSGANVLTFGAGSRLTVL.

The rearrangement joins TRBV10-3 to TRBJ1-5; 7 bases are a match to TRBD1. With 4 bases clipped from V and 0 bases from J, the junction kept 0 bases outside the gene matches. Germline V gives CDR1 ENHRY, CDR2 SYGVKD. There are 14 residues in the CDR3. CDR3 residues: CAISAGGSNQPQHF. The CDR3 nucleotides read TGTGCCATCAGTGCAGGGGGTAGCAATCAGCCCCAGCATTTT.

The V gene is TRBV7-9, the J gene TRBJ2-2; TRBD1 agrees at 7 bases. Germline V gene data show CDR1 as SEHNR and CDR2 as FQNEAQ (reference sequence). Trimming at V came to 5 bases and at J to 3 bases, leaving 9 bases not matched to a gene. This CDR3 region has 16 residues. The CDR3 spells CASSRYRGSDTGELFF. The CDR3 DNA reads as TGTGCCAGCAGCCGATACAGGGGTAGTGACACCGGGGAGCTGTTTTTT.

The chain combines TRBV30 with TRBJ1-5; 8 bases agree with TRBD1. The CDR3 covers 17 residues. V dropped 0 bases and J dropped 1; count of bases not matched to a gene: 8. Looked up from germline, CDR1 is GTSNPN and CDR2 is SVGIG (reference sequence). The CDR3 region has the DNA TGTGCCTGGAGTGTACCCACAGGGGGATGGAGCAATCAGCCCCAGCATTTT. Protein: CAWSVPTGGWSNQPQHF.

This clone showed up just once. This chain connects TRBV18 to TRBJ2-7, with TRBD1 as a possible D gene (6 bases). Trimming removed 6 bases at V and 5 bases at J, with 20 bases between. This CDR3 has 15 amino acids. CDR1 and CDR2 from the germline V gene are KGHSH and LQKENI. This CDR3 reads CASSPRTAGEDEQYF. In nucleotides, the CDR3 is TGTGCCAGCTCGCCCAGGACAGCTGGAGAGGACGAGCAGTACTTC. Complete variable domain (other parts from reference TRBV18 and TRBJ2-7): NAGVMQNPRHLVRRRGQEARLRCSPMKGHSHVYWYRQLPEEGLKFMVYLQKENIIDESGMPKERFSAEFPKEGPSILRIQQVVRGDSAAYFCASSPRTAGEDEQYFGPGTRLTVT.

The chain recombines TRBV3-1 (or the pseudogene TRBV3-2) with TRBJ1-1; tentatively, D is TRBD1 (6 bases). The V gene's germline CDR1 is LGHDT and CDR2 YNNKEL (reference sequence). The CDR3 totals 14 residues. With 1 base removed from V and 4 bases from J, the gap between germline ends came to 10 bases. Here the CDR3 reads CASSQAGDLTEAFF. The DNA of the CDR3 is TGTGCCAGCAGCCAAGCAGGGGACCTCACTGAAGCTTTCTTT.

The rearrangement joins TRBV18 to TRBJ2-5; D may be TRBD2 (6 bases). The CDR3 has 16 residues. V gave up 3 bases and J gave up 4 bases, with 18 bases separating them. Germline V gives CDR1 KGHSH, CDR2 LQKENI. The CDR3 DNA reads as TGTGCCAGCTCACCGAATTTTAGCGGTAGCCGAGAGACCCAGTACTTC. The encoded protein is CASSPNFSGSRETQYF.

The V call is TRBV5-4, the J call TRBJ1-4; D gene uncertain. Germline CDR1 and CDR2: SGHNT and YYREEE (reference sequence). The CDR3 loop spans 14 amino acids. Trimming stripped 4 bases from V and 7 bases from J, with 14 bases between. The CDR3 DNA is TGTGCCAGCAGCGACGACTATTTGGGTGAAAAACTGTTTTTT. The encoded protein is CASSDDYLGEKLFF.

This clone was found a few times. The genes are TRBV27 and TRBJ1-6, with 7 bases matching TRBD1. The germline gives CDR1 MNHEY, CDR2 SMNVEV (reference sequence). The length of the CDR3 is 12 residues. With V trimmed by 1 base and J by 12 bases, 0 bases remained unmatched. DNA for the CDR3: TGTGCCAGCAGTTTATACAGGGGACCCCTCCACTTT. Protein sequence: CASSLYRGPLHF.

This sequence joins TRBV30 and TRBJ1-6, with D unresolved. Germline CDR1 is GTSNPN and CDR2 is SVGIG (reference sequence). The CDR3 extends over 13 amino acids. The ends were cut back, 5 bases at V and 10 bases at J, with 15 bases in the middle. The CDR3 loop is CAWGPDSGSPLHF. The CDR3, as DNA: TGTGCCTGGGGCCCGGACTCAGGATCACCCCTCCACTTT.

This chain joins TRBV24-1 and TRBJ1-2, with D possibly TRBD1 on 6 matching bases. This CDR3 has 13 residues. Germline CDR1 KGHDR, CDR2 SFDVKD. V was clipped by 3 bases and J by 4 bases, with 8 bases between them. CDR3 DNA: TGTGCCACCAGTGATGTGGACAGCTATGGCTACACCTTC. Translated, it gives CATSDVDSYGYTF.